This TCR beta chain was sequenced in a study of OX40 agonist ivuxolimab in advanced cancers. About the study as a whole: Ivuxolimab, which targeted the costimulatory receptor OX40 (CD134), was an agonistic, fully human IgG2 monoclonal antibody. Intravenous ivuxolimab was administered to patients every 2 weeks at six dose levels: 0.01, 0.1, 0.3, 1.5, 3 and 10 mg/kg. Of the roughly 54 dose-escalation patients, hepatocellular carcinoma was present in approximately 20, melanoma in some 15, renal cell carcinoma in 9 and head and neck cancer in 9. The dose-escalation cohort was 80% to 90% male with a mean age of approximately 60 years, ranging from roughly 23 to 90. Patients were allowed to have had prior anti-PD-1, anti-PD-L1 or anti-CTLA-4 therapy, and 40% of the dose-escalation patients had previously received checkpoint inhibitors. Three dose-escalation patients achieved partial responses, one with hepatocellular carcinoma and two with cutaneous melanoma. The purpose of peripheral TCRbeta sequencing was to test whether ivuxolimab changed TCR sequence diversity and led to clonal T-cell expansion. The paper describes the monotherapy dose-escalation part (N ≈ 52 patients) of the phase I trial of ivuxolimab. On the study overall, not on this receptor specifically: After ivuxolimab, expanded clones were on average more numerous among CD8+ T cells than among CD4+ T cells. Which antigens the clonally expanded peripheral T cells were specific for was not determined. Low levels of normalized T-cell clonal expansion were also shown by some nonresponding patients. Partial responders in the 0.1-3.0 mg/kg groups had among the lowest normalized peripheral clonal expansion, especially among CD8+ T cells. At doses of 0.1 to 3.0 mg/kg, clonal expansion of both CD4+ and CD8+ blood T cells was observed from baseline to week 6.

The CDR3 goes from the cysteine to the phenylalanine over 16 residues. The entry retains the CDR3 DNA only, 48 bases that are in frame from base 1. From the germline V gene, CDR1 is MGHRA and CDR2 is YSYEKL. The V end loses 4 bases and the J end loses 0 bases, and a stretch of 12 bases separates them. For sequencing of the TCRbeta CDR3 region, genomic DNA was extracted from the sorted cells. The immunoSEQ Assay was used to sequence the TCRbeta CDR3 regions. TCRdb took this table from immuneACCESS and kept in-frame rearrangements with V and J called. Such tables lack part of the clones; where checked against another copy, unresolved V genes explain under half of the gap, and the rest is unexplained. This sample holds about 45,000 clones; 70% to 90% were observed only once. The ten largest clones represent roughly 14% of the sample. The trial excluded patients who had a history of autoimmune disease or were on systemic immunosuppression. Peripheral blood for TCR sequencing was drawn from every dose cohort at baseline, at cycle 4 day 1 and at cycle 7 day 1. Samples were obtained from an open-label, multicenter, first-in-human phase I dose-escalation trial of ivuxolimab. Adults with locally advanced or metastatic melanoma, renal cell, hepatocellular, or head and neck squamous cell carcinoma were enrolled in the trial. Before TCR sequencing, CD4+ and CD8+ T cells were separately sorted from peripheral blood.

On this clone itself: The antigen it binds to is not known. Base qualities are not recorded, but no much larger clone differs from it by a single base.

Recombination joined TRBV4-1 with TRBJ1-4; the D segment could be TRBD1, given 5 matching bases. Sequencing used CD4+ or CD8+ T cells sorted from blood, obtained in a trial of the OX40 agonist ivuxolimab. The receptor was derived from an adult with an advanced solid tumor such as melanoma, head and neck, liver or kidney cancer. The CDR3 region has the sequence CASSRGTPATNEKLFF. The DNA sequence is given as TGCGCCAGCAGCCGAGGGACTCCTGCAACTAATGAAAAACTGTTTTTT.